This T cell receptor (beta chain) was observed in a study of shared clonotypes between healthy human individuals. Study-level results: It was the non-shared clonotypes that had lower generation probabilities than clonotypes shared by all four donors. Few donors limited the genetic and exposure-history diversity represented.

In the study's own analysis: Without quality scores, immunoSEQ junctional reads could not be filtered like full-length reads. Sequencing was performed with immunoSEQ multiplex PCR; in TCRdb, only in-frame clones are kept and a portion is missing. Clone size and V and J calls were adopted from that table, with D and trimming inferred from the DNA. Counted here are around 1.5 million clones, 95% to 99% occurring once; the ten biggest clones make up roughly 0.45%. In regard to this clone: Its specificity is unknown.

The length of the CDR3 is 14 residues. The germline V gene has CDR1 KGHSH and CDR2 LQKENI. V was trimmed by 1 base and J by 5 bases, leaving 12 bases between them. The chain couples TRBV18 to TRBJ2-7, with D perhaps matching TRBD2 (6 bases). The source material was naive CD4+ T cells sorted from blood. Described subset: CD45RA+ positively selected. The origin of this receptor is a man aged 25-45 years in good health. The CDR3 reads CASSPLPGRHEQYF. As DNA, the CDR3 is TGTGCCAGCTCACCACTCCCAGGGAGGCACGAGCAGTACTTC.